Listed here are 21 T cell receptor beta chains from one sample, sequenced in a study of human T cells and chemical hapten exposure (dated by TCRdb to about 2021). The time point label corresponds to: patch test 1, 2 weeks after DPC sensitization. The meaning of the sample's treatment or condition label: therapeutic diphenylcyclopropenone sensitization with weekly scalp DPC. Library preparation was by RACE. Reads for this sample came from a NextSeq 500. TCRdb redid the processing of the public reads, applying fastp at Q25 and MiXCR, and retained in-frame beta chains. Records with the same CDR3 protein are collapsed into one entry carrying the most frequent genes and DNA. For this sample there are about 340,000 distinct CDR3 sequences; approximately 6.3% appear just once. The leading ten clones occupy 8.4% of the sample. The sequencing used whole blood, collected in connection with sensitization to the hapten diphenylcyclopropenone (DPC). These receptors all come from a woman between 18 and 29 years old with alopecia areata. Some clones in this sample may be carry-over from other donors' samples.

As concerns this clonotype: In this CDR3 the conserved last residue, phenylalanine or tryptophan, is missing, so a read error is likely. The chain links TRBV6-6 to TRBJ2-3; 12 bases are a match to TRBD1. The CDR3 loop spans 15 amino acids. The J segment lost 3 bases and the V segment lost 4 bases, leaving 2 bases of the junction unmatched. Germline-derived CDR1 and CDR2 are MNHNY and SVGAGI (reference sequence). CDR3 in amino acids: CASSSGQGATDTQYL. Here the CDR3 DNA reads TGTGCCAGCAGTTCGGGACAGGGGGCTACAGATACGCAGTATCTT.

This clonotype showed up just a few times. This chain joins TRBV2 and TRBJ2-1; D perhaps matches TRBD1 (6 bases). The V end was cut by 3 bases, the J end by 7 bases, with 13 bases between. This CDR3 is 14 amino acids long. Germline CDR1 is SNHLY and CDR2 is FYNNEI. The CDR3 protein is CASSDTGLWNEQFF. CDR3 in DNA: TGTGCCAGCAGTGATACAGGGCTTTGGAATGAGCAGTTCTTC.

At least ten counts were recorded for this clonotype. The chain recombines TRBV12-3 or TRBV12-4 with TRBJ2-3; 14 bases are a match to TRBD2. CDR3 length: 19 amino acids. Trimming took 6 bases from V and 4 from J; bases not matched to a gene: 15. Written as DNA, the CDR3 is TGTGCCAGCAGGCGCGGGCGACTAGCGGGGGGGTTCGTGGCAGATACGCAGTATTTT. This translates into CASRRGRLAGGFVADTQYF.

This clonotype was counted a few times. This chain joins TRBV3-1 and TRBJ1-4; weak D call: TRBD1 (6 bases). CDR3 size: 14 residues. Germline-derived CDR1 and CDR2 are LGHDT and YNNKEL (reference sequence). Trimming cost V 3 bases and J 8 bases, with 13 bases left between them. This CDR3 is CASSHRGHVEKLFF. For the CDR3, the DNA is TGTGCCAGCAGCCATAGGGGACACGTCGAAAAACTGTTTTTT.

The sample holds many counts of this clonotype. This chain joins TRBV5-1 and TRBJ1-1, with D maybe TRBD1 (6 bases). V lost 3 bases to trimming and J lost 6 bases, with 9 bases between them. The CDR3 sequence is 12 residues long. The germline V gene encodes CDR1 SGHRS and CDR2 YFSETQ. The CDR3 DNA follows: TGCGCCAGCAGCTCAGGACAGCCTGAAGCTTTCTTT. This codes for CASSSGQPEAFF.

CDR3 residues: CSALGQPSYNEQFF. In nucleotides, the CDR3 is TGCAGTGCCTTGGGACAGCCCTCCTACAATGAGCAGTTCTTC. J is TRBJ2-1 and V is TRBV20-1; TRBD1 matches 7 bases. The germline CDR1 and CDR2 sequences are DFQATT and SNEGSKA (reference sequence). J lost 0 bases, V lost 6 bases, and 5 bases had no gene match. CDR3 length: 14 residues.

This clonotype was seen repeatedly, ten times or more. The rearrangement joins TRBV5-1 to TRBJ2-5; the match to TRBD1 covers 8 bases. The ends lost 2 bases at V and 3 bases at J; junction bases unmatched: 3. The V gene's germline CDR1 is SGHRS and CDR2 YFSETQ. There are 14 residues in the CDR3. CDR3 in DNA: TGCGCCAGCAGCTTTCAGGGGGCTGAAGAGACCCAGTACTTC. Translation: CASSFQGAEETQYF.

This clonotype was seen a handful of times. The rearrangement uses TRBV4-1 and TRBJ1-3; D uncertain. The germline gives CDR1 MGHRA, CDR2 YSYEKL. Trimming cost V 2 bases and J 0 bases, with 11 bases left between them. The CDR3 consists of 16 residues. The CDR3 reads CASSQRTVFSGNTIYF. CDR3 coding DNA: TGCGCCAGCAGCCAACGGACGGTTTTCTCTGGAAACACCATATATTTT.

Turning to this clonotype: A much larger clonotype is one base distant, so this may be a read error. This chain uses TRBV6-6 with TRBJ2-7; TRBD1 aligns across 8 bases. This CDR3 contains 13 residues. V shed 6 bases, J shed 5 bases, and the junction held 6 bases outside the gene matches. The germline gives CDR1 MNHNY, CDR2 SVGAGI (reference sequence). The CDR3 here is CASRDREKDEQYF. As DNA, the CDR3 is TGTGCCAGCAGGGACAGGGAGAAGGACGAGCAGTACTTC.

Details on this clonotype: The junction differs from germline at one of its ends, possibly a read error. The chain has TRBV7-7 and TRBJ2-1; tentative D call: TRBD2 (5 bases). This CDR3 contains 13 residues. Germline V gives CDR1 SSHAT, CDR2 FNYEAQ (reference sequence). CDR3 protein: CASSLGRAEEQFF. The CDR3 bases are TGTGCTAGCAGCTTAGGTCGAGCGGAGGAGCAGTTCTTC.

Of note for this clonotype: One junction end disagrees with the germline gene, perhaps due to a read error. This chain joins TRBV7-9 and TRBJ2-1; either TRBD1 or TRBD2 may supply D (6 bases each). This CDR3 is 14 amino acids long. The germline CDR1 and CDR2 sequences are SEHNR and FQNEAQ (reference sequence). CDR3 region: CASSKGDSNNEQFF. CDR3 DNA: TGTGCCAGCAGCAAGGGGGACTCCAACAATGAGCAGTTCTTC.

The chain recombines TRBV5-1 with TRBJ2-1; D unresolved. The V gene lost 1 base and the J gene lost 4 bases, with 15 bases spanning the gap. The V gene's germline CDR1 is SGHRS and CDR2 YFSETQ. The CDR3 is 16 residues long. The CDR3: CASSLTELTAYNEQFF. The CDR3 DNA reads as TGCGCCAGCAGCTTGACGGAACTTACCGCTTACAATGAGCAGTTCTTC.

This chain connects TRBV7-2 to TRBJ1-2; unclear D gene. The length of the CDR3 is 12 residues. Germline CDR1 SGHTA, CDR2 FQGNSA. With 4 bases removed from V and 5 bases from J, the gap between germline ends came to 8 bases. This CDR3 reads CASSSYMYGYTF. In DNA form, the CDR3 reads TGTGCCAGCAGCTCCTACATGTATGGCTACACCTTC.

This clonotype has a handful of counts. The rearrangement links TRBV7-2 to TRBJ1-6; D is uncertain. Germline CDR1 and CDR2: SGHTA and FQGNSA. This CDR3 is 14 amino acids long. Deletions cut 5 bases from V and 4 bases from J, with 9 bases between. The DNA of the CDR3 is TGTGCCAGCAGCCCCTCAGGTTATAATTCACCCCTCCACTTT. As protein: CASSPSGYNSPLHF.

The CDR3 protein is CASSPRLAEQETQYF. CDR3 DNA: TGTGCCAGCAGCCCCAGGCTAGCGGAACAAGAGACCCAGTACTTC. This sequence joins TRBV7-2 and TRBJ2-5; TRBD2 matches at 7 bases. Per germline, CDR1 SGHTA and CDR2 FQGNSA. The J segment lost 2 bases and the V segment lost 5 bases, leaving 8 bases of the junction unmatched. This CDR3 has 15 residues.

This clonotype has a count of ten or more. The chain couples TRBV6-1 to TRBJ1-5; 9 bases are shared with TRBD1. V shed 6 bases, J shed 1 base, and the junction held 4 bases outside the gene matches. The CDR3 spans 15 residues. Looked up from germline, CDR1 is MNHNS and CDR2 is SASEGT. Here the CDR3 DNA reads TGTGCCAGCAGCTCCGGGACAGGGAGCAATCAGCCCCAGCATTTT. Protein: CASSSGTGSNQPQHF.

This clonotype was detected a few times. V and J are TRBV3-1 and TRBJ2-7, with 8 positions matching TRBD1. Per the germline V gene, CDR1 is LGHDT and CDR2 is YNNKEL (reference sequence). Trimming took 4 bases from V and 3 from J; bases not matched to a gene: 11. This CDR3 region has 16 residues. The CDR3 bases are TGTGCCAGCAGCCTCCACCCTCGGACAGGGATCTACGAGCAGTACTTC. Its protein product is CASSLHPRTGIYEQYF.

The chain has TRBV5-1 and TRBJ1-1; D gene uncertain. CDR1 and CDR2 (germline): SGHRS, YFSETQ. The CDR3 contains 13 residues. V was shortened by 1 base and J by 3 bases, with 7 bases between the two germline ends. The CDR3 protein is CASSLSADTEAFF. Here the CDR3 DNA reads TGCGCCAGCAGCTTGTCGGCGGACACTGAAGCTTTCTTT.

This clonotype showed up many times. The V and J genes are TRBV28 and TRBJ2-3, with 14 bases fitting TRBD2. The CDR3 length is 18 residues. Germline V CDR1 and CDR2: MDHEN, SYDVKM. V was pared by 6 bases and J by 3 bases, with 11 bases of the junction left unmatched. CDR3 amino acids: CASSPTGLAGASTDTQYF. The CDR3 DNA follows: TGTGCCAGCAGCCCCACGGGACTAGCGGGGGCGTCGACAGATACGCAGTATTTT.

This clonotype was seen only a few times. The chain carries TRBV15 and TRBJ1-4; D is ambiguous. V was clipped by 8 bases and J by 8 bases, with 18 bases between them. CDR3 length equals 14 residues. The germline gives CDR1 LNHNV, CDR2 YYDKDF (reference sequence). CDR3 in amino acids: CATAAEPLGEKLFF. DNA for the CDR3: TGTGCCACCGCCGCGGAACCACTGGGGGAAAAACTGTTTTTT.

This clonotype was detected many times. The chain combines TRBV5-6 with TRBJ1-1; D gene ambiguous. V shed 5 bases and J shed 5 bases, with 19 bases lying between them. The CDR3 contains 15 residues. The germline V gene has CDR1 SGHDT and CDR2 YYEEEE. This CDR3 reads CASSKAAGKNTEAFF. The DNA of the CDR3 is TGTGCCAGCAGTAAGGCAGCGGGAAAAAATACTGAAGCTTTCTTT.